This is a list of T cell receptor beta chains from one sample in a study of blood T cells in healthy people across ages. TCRdb fed the 5' RACE reads into MiXCR, producing one record per CDR3 protein. The sample has about 970,000 distinct CDR3 sequences, approximately 50% seen once; the top ten hold about a fifth. Sequencing input: blood. The source is a woman in her sixties or seventies in good health. Both conserved end residues are trimmed from each CDR3. The order of the fields is V gene, J gene, D gene, CDR3 protein. A D gene is named only where the DNA matches it firmly.

TRBV7-2	TRBJ2-3	NA	ASSLMGQQLSTDTQY
TRBV20-1	TRBJ2-1	NA	SASLGSYNEQF
TRBV20-1	TRBJ2-7	TRBD1	STDRGFYEQY
TRBV12-3/TRBV12-4	TRBJ2-7	TRBD2	ASSSGEGSYEQD
TRBV7-2	TRBJ1-2	NA	ASSPGSRAYGYT
TRBV5-5	TRBJ2-3	TRBD2	ASSLVSTSGSTDTQY
TRBV4-2	TRBJ1-2	NA	ASSQETTGPSNYGYT
TRBV11-3	TRBJ2-1	TRBD2	ASSSSGRGEQF
TRBV18	NA	TRBD1	ASSLRTGEDEQY
TRBV7-7	TRBJ2-7	NA	ASSLRGTRSQY
TRBV20-1	TRBJ2-7	NA	SASRESSEQY
TRBV15	TRBJ2-3	NA	ATSKGRGDTQY
TRBV6-5	TRBJ2-3	NA	ASRMGVTQY
TRBV12-3/TRBV12-4	TRBJ1-1	NA	ASSLKENTEAF
TRBV7-2	NA	TRBD2	ASSLTPSGMYNEQY
TRBV12-3/TRBV12-4	TRBJ2-5	TRBD1	ASSTRQGGETQY
TRBV2	NA	NA	ASGGYRYEQY
TRBV7-2	TRBJ2-1	TRBD1	ASSSTDRENEQF